This T cell receptor (beta chain) was documented in a study of regulatory T cells in long-lasting Graves disease. The sample holds many counts of this clonotype. Investigators prepared the TCR beta libraries by applying iRepertoire HTBI primers and Arm-PCR of CDR3 regions. MiXCR, applied by TCRdb to the multiplex PCR reads, yields one record per CDR3 protein. Of about 560,000 distinct CDR3 sequences in the sample, roughly 15% were seen once. Trimming took 7 bases from V and 2 from J, leaving 11 bases between them. Germline V gene sequence: CDR1 DFQATT, CDR2 SNEGSKA (reference sequence). The CDR3 is 12 residues long. Time point of the sample: newly diagnosed GD, antithyroid drugs for less than 3 months. PBMCs provided the RNA from which the TCR library was made. This same sample was also part of a study on T cells in Graves' hyperthyroidism and ophthalmopathy. Per that paper: Clinical symptoms, serum thyroxine and TRAb, thyroid ultrasound and orbital computed tomography together formed the diagnostic basis.

The origin of this receptor is a man aged 18 to 35 with Graves disease. The genes are TRBV20-1 and TRBJ1-1; tentative D call: TRBD1 (6 bases). Sample: peripheral blood mononuclear cells (PBMCs), taken at new diagnosis, from a patient treated with antithyroid drugs. CDR3 region: CSGTEINTEAFF. The CDR3 DNA is TGCAGTGGGACAGAGATTAACACTGAAGCTTTCTTT.